This T cell receptor (beta chain) was profiled in a study of metastatic and nonmetastatic thyroid tumors. Overall study: Repertoire data that came from the blood and tumor or nodule tissue of malignant and benign thyroid patients were compared. Broader study findings: Versus benign nodules, malignant thyroid tumors reportedly had significantly higher TCR beta diversity, in blood and tumor.

Every patient underwent thyroid surgery untreated. Authors' processing steps: The study built a papillary thyroid cancer distant-metastasis classifier from CDR3 differences across clinicopathological groups. TCRdb called clones again from the PCR reads with MiXCR. TCRdb, rather than the study authors, made the V and J calls. The table has roughly 32,000 clones, approximately 20% seen once. Points on this clone: Its antigen remains unknown.

CDR3 length: 14 residues. Trimming pared 8 bases from V and 2 bases from J, leaving 15 bases between. Germline V gene lookup returns CDR1 MDHEN and CDR2 SYDVKM. The sequence derives from a female donor with papillary thyroid cancer or a benign thyroid nodule (not recorded which). Some clones in this sample may be carry-over from other donors' samples. Sequenced input: blood. The J gene is TRBJ1-2, the V gene TRBV28; maybe TRBD1 (5 bases). CDR3 amino acids: CASVGAHLNYGYTF. For the CDR3, the DNA is TGTGCCAGCGTCGGGGCTCATCTAAACTATGGCTACACCTTC.